This TCR beta chain was captured by sequencing in a study of immune evolution from preneoplasia to lung adenocarcinoma. TCRdb keeps only in-frame clones here, not all; method: immunoSEQ multiplex PCR. The table has about 10,000 clones, 60% to 85% seen once; the top ten hold almost 5%. The V gene's germline CDR1 is LNHDA and CDR2 SQIVND (reference sequence). The CDR3 extends over 15 amino acids. The V and J ends lost 0 bases and 4 bases respectively, with 10 bases between them. The V call is TRBV19, the J call TRBJ1-5; no firm D call. Material: FFPE minimally invasive lung adenocarcinoma tissue. The receptor was derived from a person aged 65 to 85 with lung adenocarcinoma. Some clones in this sample may be carry-over from other donors' samples. The CDR3 region is CASSIEDGQNQPQHF. DNA for the CDR3: TGTGCCAGTAGTATAGAAGACGGGCAGAATCAGCCCCAGCATTTT.